This passage covers 3 T cell receptor beta chains from one sample sequenced in a study of blood T cell repertoires in COVID-19. Only in-frame clones appear in the TCRdb table, and some are missing; sequencing was by immunoSEQ multiplex PCR. Among 120,000 or so clones listed, over 65% were seen once. The sample comprised peripheral blood. The source of these receptors is a woman in her seventies with acute or convalescent COVID-19.

J is TRBJ1-1 and V is TRBV11-3; the D is unclear. The germline V gene encodes CDR1 SGHNT and CDR2 YENEEA. V lost 5 bases and J lost 3, with 10 bases in between. The CDR3 is 13 residues long. The CDR3, as DNA: TGTGCCAGCAGCCCCTTACGGGACACTGAAGCTTTCTTT. It yields the protein CASSPLRDTEAFF.

For the CDR3, the DNA is TGCAGCGTTTCGTTAGGCCGGGGAGGCTACACCTTC. This gives the protein CSVSLGRGGYTF. The chain recombines TRBV29-1 with TRBJ1-2; D remains ambiguous. V was pared by 5 bases and J by 8 bases, with 15 bases between. Per germline, CDR1 SQVTM and CDR2 ANQGSEA. This CDR3 spans 12 amino acids.

The chain is built from TRBV30 and TRBJ2-3, with D perhaps TRBD1 (6 bases). The V gene lost 7 bases and the J gene lost 4 bases, with 12 bases spanning the gap. Germline CDR1 reads GTSNPN; CDR2 reads SVGIG (reference sequence). CDR3 size: 12 residues. The CDR3 is CASGDWADTQYF. In DNA, the CDR3 is TGTGCCTCAGGGGATTGGGCAGATACGCAGTATTTT. Combining the CDR3 with reference TRBV30 and TRBJ2-3 gives the whole variable domain SQTIHQWPATLVQPVGSPLSLECTVEGTSNPNLYWYRQAAGRGLQLLFYSVGIGQISSEVPQNLSASRPQDRQFILSSKKLLLSDSGFYLCASGDWADTQYFGPGTRLTVL.